This T cell receptor (beta chain) was found in a study of naive CD8 T cells in extremely preterm neonates. Data came from immunoSEQ multiplex PCR; TCRdb stores just in-frame clones and leaves some out. Of fewer than 25,000 clones in the sample, roughly 88% were seen once. About this clone: Its target is unknown.

The CDR3 is 14 residues long. Extremely preterm deliveries at roughly 22-28 weeks of gestation provided the preterm samples. Whole-study findings and limits: Preterm CDR3s were shorter than older groups', with fewer N additions and less trimming.

The J gene is TRBJ1-4, the V gene TRBV21-1. TRBV21-1 is deemed a pseudogene. The sample comprised naive CD8+ T cells from cord blood. The TCR sequence derives from a boy who was born preterm. This CDR3 reads CASSKAGHNEKLFF. For the CDR3, the DNA is TGTGCCAGCAGCAAAGCAGGCCATAATGAAAAACTGTTTTTT.